This record concerns one T cell receptor beta chain sequence. Its matching antigen is unknown. V lost 3 bases and J lost 0, with 20 bases in between. The V gene's germline CDR1 is MNHEY and CDR2 SMNVEV (reference sequence). The CDR3 runs 19 residues. The data originate from a study of T cells in localized non-small cell lung cancer. Study-wide findings and caveats: There was higher T cell clonality in uninvolved adjacent lung than in tumor, and it was highest there.

Profiled with immunoSEQ multiplex PCR; TCRdb holds only in-frame clones, not every one. Altogether tens of thousands of clones are present, 87% being singletons, with the ten largest covering approximately 15%. The chain combines TRBV27 with TRBJ2-2, with D perhaps TRBD1 or TRBD2 (6 bases each). The source is a man between 40 and 69 years old with stage I squamous cell lung carcinoma. The source material was peripheral blood, sampled before any cancer treatment. CDR3 residues: CASSFRRGLTFANTGELFF. CDR3 coding DNA: TGTGCCAGCAGTTTTCGGAGGGGGTTAACATTCGCGAACACCGGGGAGCTGTTTTTT.